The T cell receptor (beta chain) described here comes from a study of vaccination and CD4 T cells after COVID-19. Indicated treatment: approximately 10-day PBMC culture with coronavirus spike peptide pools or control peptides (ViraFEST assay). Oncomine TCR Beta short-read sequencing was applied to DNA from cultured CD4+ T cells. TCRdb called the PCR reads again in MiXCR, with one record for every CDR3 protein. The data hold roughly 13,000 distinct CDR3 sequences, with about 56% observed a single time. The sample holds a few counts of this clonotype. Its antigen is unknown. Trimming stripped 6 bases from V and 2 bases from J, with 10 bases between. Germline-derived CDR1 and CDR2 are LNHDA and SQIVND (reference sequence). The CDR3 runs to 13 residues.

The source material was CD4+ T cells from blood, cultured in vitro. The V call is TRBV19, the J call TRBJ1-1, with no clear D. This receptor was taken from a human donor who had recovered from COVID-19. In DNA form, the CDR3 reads TGTGCCAGTAGCGTCACTCGAAACACTGAAGCTTTCTTT. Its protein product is CASSVTRNTEAFF.